A selection of T cell receptor beta chains follows, all from one sample in a study of immune heterogeneity within non-small cell lung tumors. A single record per CDR3 protein comes from TCRdb applying MiXCR to the multiplex PCR reads. The data hold about 10,000 distinct CDR3 sequences, with roughly 27% observed a single time. Sequences were obtained from lung tumor tissue. The origin of the receptors is a man aged 45-65 years with non-small cell lung cancer. Each CDR3 is given with its conserved first and last residue. The D gene is left open where the match is weak. Size values are once, few and many counts, or a class for expanded clones, and some rows have none.

TRBJ2-5 NA TRBD2 TRBV20-1 TGCAGTGCCCGGCCGGGGGGAGGGACCCAGTACTTC CSARPGGGTQYF
TRBJ1-1 NA NA TRBV27 TGTGCCAGCAGTTTATCGATCACAGCCTCGGGCACTGAAGCTTTCTTT CASSLSITASGTEAFF
TRBJ1-1 NA NA TRBV18 TGTGCCAGCTCACCGGGAAGGGGGAGCACTGAAGCTTTCTTT CASSPGRGSTEAFF
TRBJ2-2 many NA TRBV20-1 TGCAGTGCTAGAAATTTCCCGTATATGCACACCGGGGAGCTGTTTTTT CSARNFPYMHTGELFF
TRBJ2-3 many TRBD2 TRBV6-2/TRBV6-3 TGTGCCAGCAGCCCTAGCGGGAGGTCAGATACGCAGTATTTT CASSPSGRSDTQYF
TRBJ1-1 many NA TRBV12-3/TRBV12-4 TGTGCCAGCAGTTTAGGTCGGGGGGTAGAGAACACTGAAGCTTTCTTT CASSLGRGVENTEAFF
TRBJ2-7 medium-sized TRBD2 TRBV28 TGTGCCTGCGGGACTAGCGGGACCTACGAGCAGTACTTC CACGTSGTYEQYF
TRBJ2-7 many TRBD1 TRBV24-1 TGTGCCACCAGTGACCCGGGACAGGGGCGCTACGAGCAGTACTTC CATSDPGQGRYEQYF
TRBJ2-2 many NA TRBV2 TGTGCCAGCATGGGCCCTGCGAACACCGGGGAGCTGTTTTTT CASMGPANTGELFF
TRBJ2-3 few TRBD2 TRBV7-8 TGTGCCAGCAGCCTCGGGGCTAGCGGGAGTACACACACGCAGTATTTT CASSLGASGSTHTQYF
TRBJ1-5 NA TRBD1 TRBV28 TGTGCAAGCACCAATTCGGGACAGACGTATAGCAATCAGACCCAGCATTTT CASTNSGQTYSNQTQHF
TRBJ1-1 NA NA TRBV5-1 TGCGCCAGCAGCTTGGGGGACGTGAACACTGAAGCTTTCTTT CASSLGDVNTEAFF
TRBJ1-2 medium-sized NA TRBV20-1 TGCAGTGCTAGAGATTCGAATTGGGTTTCGGGGGGTGGCTACACCTTC CSARDSNWVSGGGYTF
TRBJ1-5 NA NA TRBV5-1 TGCGTGTTTGATAGGGTTCGGCAGCCCCAGCATTTT CVFDRVRQPQHF
TRBJ2-1 NA NA TRBV10-1 TGCGCCAGCAGTGAGCCGGTAGATTACAATGAGCAGTTCTTC CASSEPVDYNEQFF
TRBJ2-7 medium-sized TRBD1 TRBV6-1 TGTGCCAGACCTCCAGGGGGACAGTCAAGCTCCTACGAGCAGTACTTC CARPPGGQSSSYEQYF
TRBJ2-1 medium-sized TRBD2 TRBV12-3/TRBV12-4 TGTGCCAGCAGACCCGGGGGGGCGGTTGAGCAGTTCTTC CASRPGGAVEQFF
TRBJ2-1 many TRBD2 TRBV19 TGTGCCAGTAGTACCGGACTAGCGGAGGCGACACAGTTCTTC CASSTGLAEATQFF
TRBJ2-6 medium-sized TRBD1 TRBV19 TGTGCCAGTAGGGTGACTCCGGGACAGGGAAGCTCTGGGGCCAACGTCCTGACTTTC CASRVTPGQGSSGANVLTF
TRBJ1-1 many TRBD1 TRBV30 TGTGCCTGGGCCTACCGGGACAGGAACACTGAAGCTTTCTTT CAWAYRDRNTEAFF
TRBJ1-5 many TRBD1 TRBV5-1 TGCGCCAGCATGGGACAGGGTGCCCTTTATAGCAATCAGCCCCAGCATTTT CASMGQGALYSNQPQHF
TRBJ1-5 medium-sized TRBD1 TRBV6-2/TRBV6-3 TGTGCCAGCAGTCCAATGGGGACAGGGTTTCAGCCCCAGCATTTT CASSPMGTGFQPQHF
TRBJ2-7 medium-sized NA TRBV27 TGTGCCAGCAGTTCGGGCCTCGAGAACCGGGACGAGCAGTACTTC CASSSGLENRDEQYF
TRBJ2-7 medium-sized TRBD1 TRBV7-9 TGTGCCAGCACCGGGACAGGGGTCGAGCAGTACTTC CASTGTGVEQYF
TRBJ2-1 NA NA TRBV7-2 TGTGCCAGCAGCTTAGTCTCTGCGGGGTCCTACAATGAGCAGTTCTTC CASSLVSAGSYNEQFF
TRBJ2-7 NA NA TRBV5-1 TGCGCCAGCAGTCTCGGAGGTGGCCAGGGAAATTACGAGCAGTACTTC CASSLGGGQGNYEQYF
TRBJ2-1 medium-sized NA TRBV12-3/TRBV12-4 TGTGCCAGCAGTGCCATCGGCGCTGAGCAGTTCTTC CASSAIGAEQFF
TRBJ2-2 many NA TRBV6-1 TGTGCCAGCAGTGGACGGAGCTACGGGGAGCTGTTTTTT CASSGRSYGELFF
TRBJ1-1 NA TRBD1 TRBV10-2 TGCGCCAGCAGTAAAAGGGGGCCCGGCACTGAAGCTTTCTTT CASSKRGPGTEAFF
TRBJ1-6 many TRBD1 TRBV2 TGTGCCAGCAGTGACAAGGACAGGGTAAATAATTCACCCCTCCACTTT CASSDKDRVNNSPLHF
TRBJ2-5 few TRBD2 TRBV29-1 TGCAGCGTTGCTAGCGGGGGGCGGGGAGAGACCCAGTACTTC CSVASGGRGETQYF